Each of the 8 T cell receptor beta chains below was sequenced from the same sample in a study of OX40 agonist ivuxolimab in advanced cancers. Libraries were prepared by immunoSEQ multiplex PCR; TCRdb keeps only in-frame clonotypes and omits some of them. Among about 70,000 clones listed, 70% to 90% were seen once. The sample was CD4+ or CD8+ T cells sorted from blood, taken in a trial of the OX40 agonist ivuxolimab. The receptors were gathered from an adult with an advanced solid tumor such as melanoma, head and neck, liver or kidney cancer.

V and J are TRBV7-2 and TRBJ2-5; unclear D gene. Trimming stripped 5 bases from V and 2 bases from J, with 9 bases between. Germline V gene lookup returns CDR1 SGHTA and CDR2 FQGNSA. This CDR3 comprises 13 residues. CDR3 amino acids: CASSPYTQETQYF. The CDR3 bases are TGTGCCAGCAGCCCATACACGCAAGAGACCCAGTACTTC.

In DNA, the CDR3 is TGTGCCAGCTCACCTCCTCGGACTAGCGGGGTGGGTAATACGCAGTATTTT. This encodes CASSPPRTSGVGNTQYF. J is TRBJ2-3 and V is TRBV18; TRBD2 agrees at 12 bases. Germline values: CDR1 KGHSH, CDR2 LQKENI. J was trimmed by 7 bases and V by 3 bases; bases with no gene match: 11. This CDR3 spans 17 amino acids.

The chain carries TRBV28 and TRBJ1-2; the match to TRBD1 covers 9 bases. There are 14 residues in the CDR3. V lost 9 bases to trimming and J lost 8 bases; unmatched junction nucleotides: 13. Germline CDR1 MDHEN, CDR2 SYDVKM. In DNA, the CDR3 is TGTGCCAGTTGGGGGGGACAGGGCTCCAAGGGCTACACCTTC. It is translated as CASWGGQGSKGYTF.

V is TRBV18 and J is TRBJ1-1, with D tentatively TRBD1 (6 bases). Germline values: CDR1 KGHSH, CDR2 LQKENI. CDR3 length: 14 amino acids. V lost 2 bases to trimming and J lost 0 bases, with 7 bases between them. The CDR3 here is CASSPDRLNTEAFF. CDR3 bases: TGTGCCAGCTCACCAGACAGGCTGAACACTGAAGCTTTCTTT.

This clone was found a few times. This chain joins TRBV5-1 and TRBJ1-1; no clear D gene. CDR1 is SGHRS, CDR2 YFSETQ, per germline. The CDR3 is made up of 13 amino acids. V was trimmed by 4 bases and J by 8 bases, leaving 15 bases between them. The CDR3 sequence: CASSPSGPPEAFF. CDR3 bases: TGCGCCAGCAGCCCCTCCGGGCCGCCAGAAGCTTTCTTT.

V and J are TRBV18 and TRBJ1-2; 10 bases map to TRBD1. Trimming at V came to 3 bases and at J to 2 bases, leaving 3 bases not matched to a gene. Germline CDR1 and CDR2: KGHSH and LQKENI. The CDR3 has 15 residues. The CDR3 nucleotides are TGTGCCAGCTCACCGGACAGGGGGGCAAACTATGGCTACACCTTC. It translates to CASSPDRGANYGYTF.

The chain combines TRBV18 with TRBJ2-1, with D possibly being TRBD1 (5 bases). The V gene's germline CDR1 is KGHSH and CDR2 LQKENI. V lost 0 bases and J lost 6, with 21 bases in between. This CDR3 comprises 18 residues. This chain's CDR3 is CASSPPARAIIASNEQFF. The CDR3 region has the DNA TGTGCCAGCTCACCACCAGCCAGGGCAATCATTGCCTCCAATGAGCAGTTCTTC.

The V and J genes are TRBV6-5 and TRBJ1-1; no clear D. The CDR3 has 12 residues. V shed 8 bases and J shed 0 bases, with 7 bases lying between them. Germline V gene data show CDR1 as MNHEY and CDR2 as SVGAGI. The CDR3 loop reads CASGSVNTEAFF. DNA of the CDR3: TGTGCCAGCGGGTCAGTGAACACTGAAGCTTTCTTT.